The TCR beta chain under discussion was sequenced for a study of shared clonotypes between healthy human individuals. Study at large: The donors, a couple of women and a few men, were aged 18 to 49. Study observations and caveats: A limitation of the genetic and exposure-history diversity represented arose from few donors.

On ten immunoSEQ deep assay plates, unsorted PBMC DNA was sequenced. Original processing notes: ImmunoSEQ only sent back junction sequences with no quality scores, so filtering was done differently. TCRdb keeps only in-frame clones here, not all; method: immunoSEQ multiplex PCR. The DNA gave D and trimming, while V, J and clone size come from that table. In the table there are about half a million clones, roughly 77% of which are singletons. CDR1 is MNHNY, CDR2 SVGAGI, per germline (reference sequence). V lost 6 bases to trimming and J lost 7 bases; unmatched junction nucleotides: 10. There are 14 residues in the CDR3. Regarding this clone: What it binds is not known.

The TCR sequence derives from a middle-aged woman in good health. Some clones in this sample may be carry-over from other donors' samples. The sample comprised PBMCs. This rearrangement joins TRBV6-6 to TRBJ2-7; 9 bases agree with TRBD1. Written as DNA, the CDR3 is TGTGCCAGCAGGTTACCGGGACAGGGCAGGGAGCAGTACTTC. The encoded protein is CASRLPGQGREQYF.